This T cell receptor (beta chain) was sequenced during a study of patients and donors after allogeneic stem cell transplantation. V lost 4 bases and J lost 6, with 6 bases in between. The CDR3 consists of 11 residues. This clonotype was observed a handful of times. One entry per CDR3 protein, called by TCRdb with MiXCR from the RT-PCR reads. Of about a million distinct CDR3 sequences in the sample, 18% were seen once. Sequences were obtained from blood, either unsorted or a sorted T cell fraction (not recorded which). The clonotype was recovered from a human donor who was either an allogeneic HSCT recipient or a stem cell or donor lymphocyte infusion donor (not recorded which). It is not recorded whose cells these are; they may come from a transplant donor. The rearrangement links TRBV12-3 or TRBV12-4 to TRBJ2-5; D is unresolved. This chain's CDR3 is CASSYEKTQYF. CDR3 in DNA: TGTGCCAGCAGTTACGAGAAGACCCAGTACTTC.